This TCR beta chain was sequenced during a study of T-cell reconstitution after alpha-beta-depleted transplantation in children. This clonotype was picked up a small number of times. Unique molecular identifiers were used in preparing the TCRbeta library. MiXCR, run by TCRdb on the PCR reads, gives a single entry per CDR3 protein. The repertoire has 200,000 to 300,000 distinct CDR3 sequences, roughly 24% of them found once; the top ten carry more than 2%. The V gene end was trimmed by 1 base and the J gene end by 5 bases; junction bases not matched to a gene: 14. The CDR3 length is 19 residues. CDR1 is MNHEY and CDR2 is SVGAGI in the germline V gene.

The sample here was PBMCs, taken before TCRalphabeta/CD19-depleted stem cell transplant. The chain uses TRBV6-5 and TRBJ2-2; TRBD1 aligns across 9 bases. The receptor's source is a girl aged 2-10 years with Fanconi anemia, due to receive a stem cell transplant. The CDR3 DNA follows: TGTGCCAGCAGTTACTTAGGGCTCCGGGACAGGGTCTCTACCGGGGAGCTGTTTTTT. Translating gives CASSYLGLRDRVSTGELFF.